This TCR beta chain was sequenced during a study of shared clonotypes between healthy human individuals. Comments on this clone: Its antigen is unknown.

Into CD45RA+ naive and CD45RA-negative memory subsets, the CD4+ cells were split. Assay execution proceeded at the deep level. The data were produced by immunoSEQ multiplex PCR, yet TCRdb's version contains in-frame clones alone and is incomplete. The profile covers around 940,000 clones, with approximately 76% appearing a single time and about 1.5% taken by the ten largest. Findings of the study overall: Several donors showed sharing of approximately 5% of naive CD4 clonotypes. Among donors, the sharing of clonotypes was expected to be influenced by sequencing depth.

Germline V gene sequence: CDR1 MDHEN, CDR2 SYDVKM. With 7 bases removed from V and 4 bases from J, the gap between germline ends came to 18 bases. The CDR3 covers 15 residues. This clonotype was obtained from a man aged 18 to 35 in good health. The chain has TRBV28 and TRBJ2-3; TRBD1 might be the D (6 bases). Source material: memory CD4+ T cells sorted from blood. Subset given: CD45RA-negative fraction. In DNA form, the CDR3 reads TGTGCCAGCATCCATTCTACAGGGTCCCCAGATACGCAGTATTTT. Its translation is CASIHSTGSPDTQYF.